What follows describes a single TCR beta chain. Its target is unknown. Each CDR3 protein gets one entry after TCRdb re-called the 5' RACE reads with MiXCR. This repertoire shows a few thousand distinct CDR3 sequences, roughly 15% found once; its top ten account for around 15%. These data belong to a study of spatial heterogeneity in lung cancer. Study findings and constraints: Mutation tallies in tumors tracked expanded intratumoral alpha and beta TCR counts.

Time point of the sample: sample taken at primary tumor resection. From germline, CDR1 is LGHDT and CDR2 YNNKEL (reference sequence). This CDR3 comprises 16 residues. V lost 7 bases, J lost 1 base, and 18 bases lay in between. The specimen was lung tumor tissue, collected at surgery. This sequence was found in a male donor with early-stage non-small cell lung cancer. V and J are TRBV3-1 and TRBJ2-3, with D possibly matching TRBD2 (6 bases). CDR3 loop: CASTSPAGSRTDTQYF. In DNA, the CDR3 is TGTGCCAGCACCTCTCCGGCGGGGTCCCGCACAGATACGCAGTATTTT.